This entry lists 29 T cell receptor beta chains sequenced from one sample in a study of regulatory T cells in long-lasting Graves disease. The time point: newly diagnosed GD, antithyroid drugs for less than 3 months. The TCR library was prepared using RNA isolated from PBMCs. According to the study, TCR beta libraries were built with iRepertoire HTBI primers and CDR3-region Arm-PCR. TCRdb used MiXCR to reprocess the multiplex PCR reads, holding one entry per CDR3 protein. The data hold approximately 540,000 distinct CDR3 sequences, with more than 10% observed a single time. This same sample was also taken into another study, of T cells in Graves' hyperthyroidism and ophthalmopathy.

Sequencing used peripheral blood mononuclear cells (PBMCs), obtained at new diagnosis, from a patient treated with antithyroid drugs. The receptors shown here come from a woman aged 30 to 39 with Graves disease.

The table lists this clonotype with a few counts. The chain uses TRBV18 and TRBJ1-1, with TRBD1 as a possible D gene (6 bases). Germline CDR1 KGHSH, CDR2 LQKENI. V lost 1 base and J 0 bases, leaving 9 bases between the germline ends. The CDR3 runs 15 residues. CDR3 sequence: CASSPQGHLNTEAFF. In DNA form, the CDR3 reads TGTGCCAGCTCACCACAGGGACACCTGAACACTGAAGCTTTCTTT.

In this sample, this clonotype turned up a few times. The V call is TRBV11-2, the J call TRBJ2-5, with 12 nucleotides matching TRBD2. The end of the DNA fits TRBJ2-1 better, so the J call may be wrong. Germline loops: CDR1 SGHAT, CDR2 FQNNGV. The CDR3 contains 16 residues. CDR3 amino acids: CASSLSSGRAYNEQFF. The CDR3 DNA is TGTGCCAGCAGCTTATCTAGCGGGAGGGCGTACAATGAGCAGTTCTTC.

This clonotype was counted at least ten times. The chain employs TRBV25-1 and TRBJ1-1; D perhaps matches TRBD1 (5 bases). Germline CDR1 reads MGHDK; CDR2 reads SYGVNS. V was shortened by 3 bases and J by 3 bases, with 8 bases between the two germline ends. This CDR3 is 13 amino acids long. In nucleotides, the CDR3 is TGTGCCAGCAGTGACAGGGTTGACACTGAAGCTTTCTTT. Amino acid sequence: CASSDRVDTEAFF. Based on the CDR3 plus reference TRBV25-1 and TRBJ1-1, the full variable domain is EADIYQTPRYLVIGTGKKITLECSQTMGHDKMYWYQQDPGMELHLIHYSYGVNSTEKGDLSSESTVSRIRTEHFPLTLESARPSHTSQYLCASSDRVDTEAFFGQGTRLTVV.

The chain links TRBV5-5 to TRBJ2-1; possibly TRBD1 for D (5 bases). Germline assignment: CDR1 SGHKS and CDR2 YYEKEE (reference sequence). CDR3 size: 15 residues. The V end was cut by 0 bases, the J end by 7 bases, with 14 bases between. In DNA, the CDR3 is TGTGCCAGCAGCTTGGAAGCAGGGTCTTGGAATGAGCAGTTCTTC. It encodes CASSLEAGSWNEQFF.

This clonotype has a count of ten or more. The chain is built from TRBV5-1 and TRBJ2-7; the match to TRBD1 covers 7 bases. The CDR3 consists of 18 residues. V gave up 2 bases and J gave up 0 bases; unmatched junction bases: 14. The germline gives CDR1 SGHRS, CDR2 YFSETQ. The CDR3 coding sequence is TGCGCCAGCAGCTTCTTTTATTCAGGGACAGTCGTCTCCTACGAGCAGTACTTC. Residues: CASSFFYSGTVVSYEQYF.

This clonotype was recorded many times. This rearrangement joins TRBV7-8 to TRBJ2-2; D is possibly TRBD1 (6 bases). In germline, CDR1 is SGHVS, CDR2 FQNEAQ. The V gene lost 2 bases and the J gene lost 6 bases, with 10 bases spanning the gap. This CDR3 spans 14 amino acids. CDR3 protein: CASSLTGMAGELFF. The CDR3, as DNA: TGTGCCAGCAGCTTAACAGGGATGGCCGGGGAGCTGTTTTTT. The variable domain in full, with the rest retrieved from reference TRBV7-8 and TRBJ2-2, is GAGVSQSPRYKVAKRGQDVALRCDPISGHVSLFWYQQALGQGPEFLTYFQNEAQLDKSGLPSDRFFAERPEGSVSTLKIQRTQQEDSAVYLCASSLTGMAGELFFGEGSRLTVL.

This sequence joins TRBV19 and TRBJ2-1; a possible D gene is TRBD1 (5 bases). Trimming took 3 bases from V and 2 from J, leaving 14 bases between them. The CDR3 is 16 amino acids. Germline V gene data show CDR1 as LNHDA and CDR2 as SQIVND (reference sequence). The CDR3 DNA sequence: TGTGCCAGTAGTATTGTAGGGGCTGATGCCTACAATGAGCAGTTCTTC. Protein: CASSIVGADAYNEQFF.

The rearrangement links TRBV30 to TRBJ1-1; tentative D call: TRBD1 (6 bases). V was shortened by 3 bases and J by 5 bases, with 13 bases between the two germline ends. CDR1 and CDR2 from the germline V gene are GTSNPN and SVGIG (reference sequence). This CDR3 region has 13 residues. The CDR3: CAWREQGLTEAFF. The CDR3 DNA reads TGTGCCTGGAGGGAGCAGGGGCTTACTGAAGCTTTCTTT.

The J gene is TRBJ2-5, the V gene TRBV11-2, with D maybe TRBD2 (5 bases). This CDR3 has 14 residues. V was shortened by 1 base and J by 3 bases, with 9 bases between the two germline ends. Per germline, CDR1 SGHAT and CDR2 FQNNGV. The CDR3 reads CASSLADWEETQYF. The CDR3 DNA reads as TGTGCCAGCAGCTTAGCGGACTGGGAAGAGACCCAGTACTTC.

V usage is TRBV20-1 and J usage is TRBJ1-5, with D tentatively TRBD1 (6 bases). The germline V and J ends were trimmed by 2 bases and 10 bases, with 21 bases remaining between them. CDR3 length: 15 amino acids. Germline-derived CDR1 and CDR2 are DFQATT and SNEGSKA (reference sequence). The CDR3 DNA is TGCAGTGCTAGACCCCGGGGGCGAGGCCCGCGTCCCCAGCATTTT. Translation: CSARPRGRGPRPQHF.

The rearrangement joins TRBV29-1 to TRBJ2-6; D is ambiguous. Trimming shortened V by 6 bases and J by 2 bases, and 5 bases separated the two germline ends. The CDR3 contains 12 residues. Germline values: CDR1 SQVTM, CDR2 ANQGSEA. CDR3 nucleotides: TGCAGCGTAGGTACTGGGGCCAACGTCCTGACTTTC. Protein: CSVGTGANVLTF.

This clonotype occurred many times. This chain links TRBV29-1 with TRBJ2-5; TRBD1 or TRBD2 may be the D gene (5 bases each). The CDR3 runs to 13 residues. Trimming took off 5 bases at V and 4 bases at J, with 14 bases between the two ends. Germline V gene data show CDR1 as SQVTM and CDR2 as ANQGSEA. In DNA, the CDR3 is TGCAGCGTTCGCCAGGGAGTCGGAGAGACCCAGTACTTC. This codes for CSVRQGVGETQYF.

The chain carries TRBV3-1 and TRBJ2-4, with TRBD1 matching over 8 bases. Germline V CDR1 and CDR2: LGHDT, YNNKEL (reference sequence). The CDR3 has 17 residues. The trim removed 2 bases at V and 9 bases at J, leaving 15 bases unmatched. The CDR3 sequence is CASSQPSGGAPGGIQYF. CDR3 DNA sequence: TGTGCCAGCAGCCAACCCTCAGGGGGCGCCCCAGGGGGCATTCAGTACTTC. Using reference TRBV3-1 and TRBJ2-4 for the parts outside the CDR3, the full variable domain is DTAVSQTPKYLVTQMGNDKSIKCEQNLGHDTMYWYKQDSKKFLKIMFSYNNKELIINETVPNRFSPKSPDKAHLNLHINSLELGDSAVYFCASSQPSGGAPGGIQYFGAGTRLSVL.

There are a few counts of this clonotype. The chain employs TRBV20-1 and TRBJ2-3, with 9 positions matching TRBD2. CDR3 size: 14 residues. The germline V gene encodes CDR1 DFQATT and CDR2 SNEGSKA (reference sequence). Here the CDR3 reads CRPPASGVTDTQYF. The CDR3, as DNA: TGCAGGCCCCCCGCTAGCGGGGTTACAGATACGCAGTATTTT.

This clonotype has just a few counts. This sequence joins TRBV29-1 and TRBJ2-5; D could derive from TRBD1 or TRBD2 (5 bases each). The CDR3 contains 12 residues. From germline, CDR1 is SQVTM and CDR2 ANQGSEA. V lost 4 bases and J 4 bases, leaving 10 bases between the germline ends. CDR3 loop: CSVGGFPETQYF. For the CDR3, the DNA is TGCAGCGTTGGGGGGTTCCCAGAGACCCAGTACTTC.

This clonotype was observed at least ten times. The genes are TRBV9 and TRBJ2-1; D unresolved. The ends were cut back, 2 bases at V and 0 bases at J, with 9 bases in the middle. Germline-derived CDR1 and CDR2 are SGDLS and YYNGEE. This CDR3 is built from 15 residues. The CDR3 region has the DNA TGTGCCAGCAGCGTCTCCCCGAGCTCCTACAATGAGCAGTTCTTC. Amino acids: CASSVSPSSYNEQFF.

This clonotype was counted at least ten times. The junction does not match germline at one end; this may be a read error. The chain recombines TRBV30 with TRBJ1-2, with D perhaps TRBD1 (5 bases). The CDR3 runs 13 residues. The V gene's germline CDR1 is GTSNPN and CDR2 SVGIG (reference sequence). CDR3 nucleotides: TGTGCCTGGAGTGTCGGGACCTCCTTTGCTGCCGTCTTC. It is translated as CAWSVGTSFAAVF.

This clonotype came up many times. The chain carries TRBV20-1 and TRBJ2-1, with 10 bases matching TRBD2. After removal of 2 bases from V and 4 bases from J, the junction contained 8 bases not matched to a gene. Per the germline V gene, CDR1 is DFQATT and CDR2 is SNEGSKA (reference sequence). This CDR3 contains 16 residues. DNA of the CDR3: TGCAGTGCTAGATCCGCTAGCGGGAGTGGGTACAATGAGCAGTTCTTC. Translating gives CSARSASGSGYNEQFF.

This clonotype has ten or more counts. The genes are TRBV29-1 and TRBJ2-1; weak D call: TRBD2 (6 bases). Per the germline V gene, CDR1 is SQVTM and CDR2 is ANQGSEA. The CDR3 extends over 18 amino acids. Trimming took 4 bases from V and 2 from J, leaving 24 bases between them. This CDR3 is CSVGPPFDVGGTYNEQFF. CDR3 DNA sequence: TGCAGCGTTGGCCCCCCCTTTGATGTGGGAGGAACCTACAATGAGCAGTTCTTC.

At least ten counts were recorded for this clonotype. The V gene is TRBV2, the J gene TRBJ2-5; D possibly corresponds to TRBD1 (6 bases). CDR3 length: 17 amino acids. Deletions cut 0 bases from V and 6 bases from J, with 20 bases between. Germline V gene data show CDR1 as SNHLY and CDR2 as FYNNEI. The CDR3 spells CASSEAVRGFSTKTQYF. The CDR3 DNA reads TGTGCCAGCAGTGAAGCCGTCAGGGGCTTTTCAACGAAGACCCAGTACTTC.

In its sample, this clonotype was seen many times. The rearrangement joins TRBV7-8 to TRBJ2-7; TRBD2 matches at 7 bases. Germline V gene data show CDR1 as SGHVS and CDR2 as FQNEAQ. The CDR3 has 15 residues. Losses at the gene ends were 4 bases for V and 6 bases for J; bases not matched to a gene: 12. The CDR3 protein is CASSSWAGDGGEQYF. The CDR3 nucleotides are TGTGCCAGCAGCTCGTGGGCGGGAGATGGTGGCGAGCAGTACTTC.

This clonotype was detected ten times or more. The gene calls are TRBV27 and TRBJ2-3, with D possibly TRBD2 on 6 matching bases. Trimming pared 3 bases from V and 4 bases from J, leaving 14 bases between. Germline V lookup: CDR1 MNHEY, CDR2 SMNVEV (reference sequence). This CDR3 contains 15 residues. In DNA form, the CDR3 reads TGTGCCAGCAGTTTCCGGGACGGGAGACCAGATACGCAGTATTTT. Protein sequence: CASSFRDGRPDTQYF.

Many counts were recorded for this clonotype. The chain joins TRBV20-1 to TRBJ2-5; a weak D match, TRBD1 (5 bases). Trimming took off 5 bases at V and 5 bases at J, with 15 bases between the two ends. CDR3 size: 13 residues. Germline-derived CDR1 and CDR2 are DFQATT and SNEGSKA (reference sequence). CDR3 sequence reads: CSAPPSGMETQYF. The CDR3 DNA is TGCAGTGCTCCCCCCTCAGGGATGGAGACCCAGTACTTC.

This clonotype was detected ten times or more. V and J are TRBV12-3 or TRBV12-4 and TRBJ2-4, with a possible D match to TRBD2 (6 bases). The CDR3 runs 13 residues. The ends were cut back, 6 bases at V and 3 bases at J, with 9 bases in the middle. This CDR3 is CASSGEVKNIQYF. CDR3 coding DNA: TGTGCCAGCAGCGGGGAGGTCAAAAACATTCAGTACTTC.

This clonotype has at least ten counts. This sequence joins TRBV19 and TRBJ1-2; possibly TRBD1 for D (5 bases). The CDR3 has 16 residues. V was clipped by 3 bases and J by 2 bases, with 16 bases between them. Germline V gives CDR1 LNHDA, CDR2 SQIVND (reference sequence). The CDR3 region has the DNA TGTGCCAGTAGTATGACCGCCGATGGGGGGAACTATGGCTACACCTTC. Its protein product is CASSMTADGGNYGYTF.

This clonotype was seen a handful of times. CDR3 DNA sequence: TGTGCCAGCAGTGACCCAGGGAGCTATGGCTACACCTTC. Its translation: CASSDPGSYGYTF. This sequence joins TRBV25-1 and TRBJ1-2; tentatively, D is TRBD1 (5 bases). The CDR3 extends over 13 amino acids. Trimming removed 3 bases at V and 4 bases at J, with 9 bases between. Germline CDR1 and CDR2: MGHDK and SYGVNS.

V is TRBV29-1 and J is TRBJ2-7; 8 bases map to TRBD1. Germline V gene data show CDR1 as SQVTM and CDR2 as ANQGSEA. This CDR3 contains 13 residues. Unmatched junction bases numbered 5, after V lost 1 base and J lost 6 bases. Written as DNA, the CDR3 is TGCAGCGTTGAAGCCCAACAGGGGGGCGAGCAGTACTTC. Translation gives CSVEAQQGGEQYF.

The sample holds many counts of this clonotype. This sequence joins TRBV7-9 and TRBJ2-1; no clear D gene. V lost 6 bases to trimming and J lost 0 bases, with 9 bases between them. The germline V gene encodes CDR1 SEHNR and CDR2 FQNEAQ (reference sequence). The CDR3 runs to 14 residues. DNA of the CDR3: TGTGCCAGCAGGCCCTCCTACTCCTACAATGAGCAGTTCTTC. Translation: CASRPSYSYNEQFF.

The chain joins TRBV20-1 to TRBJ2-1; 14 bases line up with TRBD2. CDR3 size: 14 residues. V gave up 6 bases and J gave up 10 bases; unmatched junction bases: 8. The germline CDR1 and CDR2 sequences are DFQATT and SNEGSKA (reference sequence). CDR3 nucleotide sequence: TGCAGTGCGAGACTAGCGGGAGGGCCCTGGGAGCAGTTCTTC. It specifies CSARLAGGPWEQFF.